The entry below describes one T cell receptor (beta chain). All exposed participants met a person with COVID-19 within 2 weeks before entering the study. CDR1 is DFQATT, CDR2 SNEGSKA, per germline (reference sequence). Trimming removed 3 bases from V and 3 bases from J, with 9 bases in between. The CDR3 loop spans 13 amino acids. This sample stems from a study of blood T cell repertoires in COVID-19. Original processing methods: The assay estimated nucleated cells by amplifying reference gene primers. The data were produced by immunoSEQ multiplex PCR, yet TCRdb's version contains in-frame clones alone and is incomplete. V and J calls and clone size are as listed in that table; D and trimming were resolved from the DNA. The table lists approximately 220,000 clones, around nine tenths of them singletons.

Source material: PBMCs or T cells enriched from blood (not recorded which). This sequence was found in a woman in her twenties or thirties who had been exposed to COVID-19. This chain joins TRBV20-1 and TRBJ2-4; the D gene is possibly TRBD2 (5 bases). In DNA, the CDR3 is TGCAGTGCTAGTCCCGGGGTCAAAAACATTCAGTACTTC. The encoded protein is CSASPGVKNIQYF.